This TCR beta chain appears in the sequencing data of a study of shared clonotypes between healthy human individuals. Clones were read by immunoSEQ multiplex PCR, and TCRdb kept only the in-frame ones, dropping some. This sample has roughly 1,800,000 clones, with about 95% found just once. In its sample, this clone was seen once. Its target is unknown. Terminally differentiated effector memory CD45RA+ cells were excluded from the naive CD8 cells, which were CD45RO-negative and positively selected for CCR7. CDR1 and CDR2 from the germline V gene are MRHNA and SNTAGT. V gave up 8 bases and J gave up 0 bases, with 13 bases separating them. This CDR3 is built from 15 residues. General study results and limits: Against clonotypes common to all four donors, non-shared ones had lower generation probabilities.

The TCR was taken from a man aged 18 to 29 in good health. The sequencing sample was made of naive CD8+ T cells sorted from blood. The chain employs TRBV6-4 and TRBJ2-2; D ambiguous. CDR3 sequence reads: CASEVPPSNTGELFF. The CDR3 coding sequence is TGTGCCAGCGAAGTCCCTCCCTCGAACACCGGGGAGCTGTTTTTT.